This T cell receptor beta chain was captured by sequencing in a study of regulatory T cells in long-lasting Graves disease. In building TCR beta libraries, iRepertoire HTBI primers were used together with Arm-PCR of CDR3 regions. Each CDR3 protein gets one entry after TCRdb re-called the multiplex PCR reads with MiXCR. Here the sample spans about 660,000 distinct CDR3 sequences, around 32% being singletons. The time point was: persistent/refractory GD, antithyroid drugs over 5 years with positive TRAb. From PBMCs, RNA was extracted and then used to make the TCR library. The sequenced sample was peripheral blood mononuclear cells (PBMCs), obtained when the disease was refractory, from a patient treated with antithyroid drugs. This clonotype originated in a female donor with Graves disease.

Here the CDR3 reads CASSQADRGPYGYTF. Written as DNA, the CDR3 is TGTGCCAGCAGCCAAGCGGACAGGGGGCCCTATGGCTACACCTTC. The chain employs TRBV14 and TRBJ1-2; TRBD1 matches 11 bases. The CDR3 spans 15 residues. The V segment lost 1 base and the J segment 4 bases; nucleotides outside the gene matches: 2. Looked up from germline, CDR1 is SGHDN and CDR2 is FVKESK.